These T cell receptor beta chains were read from a single sample in a study of chemoradiotherapy in HPV16-positive cancers. Some clones are missing from TCRdb's copy, which holds only in-frame ones; the method was immunoSEQ multiplex PCR. The profile shows around 13,000 clones, 85% to 90% of them singletons. The sample consisted of blood, taken from a patient who underwent chemoradiotherapy. These receptors were collected from a human donor with HPV-associated anogenital cancer. Both conserved end residues are part of each CDR3. Each record gives: D gene, clone size, V gene, J gene, CDR3 DNA, CDR3 protein. D genes are given only for firm matches. A clone size is listed for some rows: how often the clone was seen (once, few, many), or a class if it is expanded.

TRBD1	few	TRBV7-3	TRBJ2-5	TGTGCCAGCAGCCCCATCCCTGGGACAGGGGTGACCCAGTACTTC	CASSPIPGTGVTQYF
-	-	TRBV18	TRBJ2-5	TGTGCCAGCTCACCACTCCGGAGTCTTAATGAAGAGACCCAGTACTTC	CASSPLRSLNEETQYF
TRBD1	once	TRBV5-1	TRBJ2-5	TGCGCCAGCAGCCCCGGGACAGGGGGGATTACACAAGAGACCCAGTACTTC	CASSPGTGGITQETQYF
-	few	TRBV7-9	TRBJ2-3	TGTGCCAGCAACTTGGTCACAGATACGCAGTATTTT	CASNLVTDTQYF
TRBD2	-	TRBV5-1	TRBJ2-1	TGCGCCAGCAGCTTGGCTCTAGCGGGGCACAATGAGCAGTTCTTC	CASSLALAGHNEQFF
TRBD2	-	TRBV5-6	TRBJ2-7	TGTGCCAGCAGCCCCTCGGGAGGCTACGAGCAGTACTTC	CASSPSGGYEQYF
-	-	TRBV7-9	TRBJ2-7	TGTGCCAGCAGCTCGGCTCTTGAAGGCCTGGAGCAGTACTTC	CASSSALEGLEQYF
-	-	TRBV2	TRBJ2-5	TGTGCCAGCAGTGCACAACCGAGGGAGACCCAGTACTTC	CASSAQPRETQYF
-	-	TRBV4-3	TRBJ1-2	TGCGCCAGCAGCCAAGAGGCGGCAAACTATGGCTACACCTTC	CASSQEAANYGYTF
-	-	TRBV6-5	TRBJ2-7	TGTGCCAGCAGTTCCGGGACACCTCCCTACGAGCAGTACTTC	CASSSGTPPYEQYF
TRBD1	-	TRBV5-1	TRBJ1-6	TGCGCCAGCAGCAGGGGACAGGCCGGGTCACCCCTCCACTTT	CASSRGQAGSPLHF
TRBD1	-	TRBV19	TRBJ1-5	TGTGCCAGTAGTGTACAGGGGACCCAGCCCCAGCATTTT	CASSVQGTQPQHF
-	-	TRBV7-9	TRBJ1-5	TGTGCCAGCAGCACGACGGGAAATCAGCCCCAGCATTTT	CASSTTGNQPQHF
-	-	TRBV14	TRBJ1-1	TGTGCCAGCAGCCAAGTCCCTGGTTCCACTGAAGCTTTCTTT	CASSQVPGSTEAFF
TRBD2	-	TRBV2	TRBJ2-3	TGTGCCAGCACCCTGACTAGCGGGGACACAGATACGCAGTATTTT	CASTLTSGDTDTQYF
TRBD1	-	TRBV2	TRBJ1-1	TGTGCCAGCAGACCCCAAACGGGACAGGGCAACACTGAAGCTTTCTTT	CASRPQTGQGNTEAFF
TRBD2	few	TRBV29-1	TRBJ2-2	TGCAGCGTTGATGGGGGGGGTAACACCGGGGAGCTGTTTTTT	CSVDGGGNTGELFF
-	-	TRBV27	TRBJ2-4	TGTGCCAGCAGACGGGGCGGAATGGGCAAAAACATTCAGTACTTC	CASRRGGMGKNIQYF
-	-	TRBV11-2	TRBJ1-2	TGTGCCAGCAGCTTAGATCTGGGGTTTGGCTACACCTTC	CASSLDLGFGYTF